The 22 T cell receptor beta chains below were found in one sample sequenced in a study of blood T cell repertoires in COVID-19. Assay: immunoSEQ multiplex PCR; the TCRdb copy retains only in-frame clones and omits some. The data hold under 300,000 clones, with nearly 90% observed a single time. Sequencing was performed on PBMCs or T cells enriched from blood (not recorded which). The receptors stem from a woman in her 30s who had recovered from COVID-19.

In DNA form, the CDR3 reads TGTGCCAGCAGTCCGTTGTCCGGGGAAAAACTGTTTTTT. Translated, it gives CASSPLSGEKLFF. V is TRBV6-5 and J is TRBJ1-4; the D is unclear. This CDR3 contains 13 residues. V was trimmed by 5 bases and J by 8 bases, leaving 12 bases between them. Germline assignment: CDR1 MNHEY and CDR2 SVGAGI.

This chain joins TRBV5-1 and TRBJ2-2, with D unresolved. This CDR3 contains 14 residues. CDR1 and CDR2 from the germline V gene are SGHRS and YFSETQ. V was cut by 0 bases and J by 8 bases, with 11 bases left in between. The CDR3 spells CASSLEFELGELFF. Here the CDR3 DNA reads TGCGCCAGCAGCTTGGAGTTTGAGCTAGGGGAGCTGTTTTTT.

The chain's CDR3 is CATTPGGITEAFF. The CDR3 DNA reads TGCGCCACCACCCCAGGGGGGATCACTGAAGCTTTCTTT. J is TRBJ1-1 and V is TRBV5-1; 7 bases line up with TRBD1. V lost 9 bases to trimming and J lost 4 bases; unmatched junction nucleotides: 9. Germline-derived CDR1 and CDR2 are SGHRS and YFSETQ. The CDR3 contains 13 residues.

CDR3 in amino acids: CASSQGSGRTREQFF. The CDR3 DNA sequence: TGTGCCAGCAGCCAGGGAAGCGGGAGGACACGTGAGCAGTTCTTC. The chain is built from TRBV7-3 and TRBJ2-1; 9 bases are shared with TRBD2. This CDR3 region has 15 residues. The trim removed 5 bases at V and 9 bases at J, leaving 11 bases unmatched. The V gene's germline CDR1 is SGHTA and CDR2 FQGTGA.

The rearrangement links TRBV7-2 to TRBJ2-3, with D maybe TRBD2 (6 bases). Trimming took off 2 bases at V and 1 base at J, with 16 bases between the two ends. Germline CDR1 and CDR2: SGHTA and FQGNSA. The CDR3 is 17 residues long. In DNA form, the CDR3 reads TGTGCCAGCAGCTTAAGATCTAGCGTCCTACGCACAGATACGCAGTATTTT. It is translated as CASSLRSSVLRTDTQYF.

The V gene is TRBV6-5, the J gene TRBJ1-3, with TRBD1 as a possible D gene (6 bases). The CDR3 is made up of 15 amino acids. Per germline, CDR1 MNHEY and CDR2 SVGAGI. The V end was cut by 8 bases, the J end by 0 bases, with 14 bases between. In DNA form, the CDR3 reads TGTGCCAGCTACAGGGACGGTATCTCTGGAAACACCATATATTTT. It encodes CASYRDGISGNTIYF.

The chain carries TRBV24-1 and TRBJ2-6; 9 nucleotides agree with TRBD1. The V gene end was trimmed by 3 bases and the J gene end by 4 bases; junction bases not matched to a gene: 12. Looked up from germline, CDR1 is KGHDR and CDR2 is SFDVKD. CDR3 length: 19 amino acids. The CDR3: CATSDPMTGGVGGANVLTF. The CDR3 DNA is TGTGCCACCAGTGATCCCATGACAGGGGGAGTTGGAGGGGCCAACGTCCTGACTTTC.

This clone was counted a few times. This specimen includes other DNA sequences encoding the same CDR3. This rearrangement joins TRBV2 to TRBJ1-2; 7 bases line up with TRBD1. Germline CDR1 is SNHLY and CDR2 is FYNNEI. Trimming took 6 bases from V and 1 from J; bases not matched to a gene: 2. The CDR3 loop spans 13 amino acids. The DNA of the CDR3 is TGTGCCAGCAGGAGGGACAGTAACTATGGCTACACCTTC. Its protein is CASRRDSNYGYTF.

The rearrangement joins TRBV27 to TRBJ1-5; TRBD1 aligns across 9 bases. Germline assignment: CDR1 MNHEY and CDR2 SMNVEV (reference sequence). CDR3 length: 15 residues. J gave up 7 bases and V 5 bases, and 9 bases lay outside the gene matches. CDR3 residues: CASSLTGGNGQPQHF. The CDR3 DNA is TGTGCCAGCAGTCTTACAGGGGGCAATGGACAGCCCCAGCATTTT.

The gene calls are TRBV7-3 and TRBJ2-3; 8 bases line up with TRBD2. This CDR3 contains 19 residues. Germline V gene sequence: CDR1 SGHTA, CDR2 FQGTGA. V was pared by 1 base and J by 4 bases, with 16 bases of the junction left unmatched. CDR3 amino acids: CASSLIGSGVAGFADTQYF. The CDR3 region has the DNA TGTGCCAGCAGCTTAATAGGCTCGGGGGTAGCGGGATTCGCAGATACGCAGTATTTT.

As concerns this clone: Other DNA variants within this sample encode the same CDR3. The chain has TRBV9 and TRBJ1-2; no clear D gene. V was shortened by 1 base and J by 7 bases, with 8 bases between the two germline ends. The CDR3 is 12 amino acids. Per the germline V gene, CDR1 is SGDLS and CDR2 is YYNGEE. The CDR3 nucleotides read TGTGCCAGCAGCGTACTTGGCGGTGGCTACACCTTC. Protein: CASSVLGGGYTF.

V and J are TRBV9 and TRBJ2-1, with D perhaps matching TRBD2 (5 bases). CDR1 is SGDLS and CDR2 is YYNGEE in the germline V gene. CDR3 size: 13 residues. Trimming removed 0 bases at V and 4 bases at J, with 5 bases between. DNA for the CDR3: TGTGCCAGCAGCGTAGCGGGGTACAATGAGCAGTTCTTC. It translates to CASSVAGYNEQFF.

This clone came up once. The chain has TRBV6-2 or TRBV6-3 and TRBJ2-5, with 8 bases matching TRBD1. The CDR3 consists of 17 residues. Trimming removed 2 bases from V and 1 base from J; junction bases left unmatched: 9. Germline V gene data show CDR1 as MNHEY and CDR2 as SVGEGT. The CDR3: CASSYGATGALQETQYF. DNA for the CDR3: TGTGCCAGCAGTTACGGCGCGACAGGGGCCCTCCAAGAGACCCAGTACTTC.

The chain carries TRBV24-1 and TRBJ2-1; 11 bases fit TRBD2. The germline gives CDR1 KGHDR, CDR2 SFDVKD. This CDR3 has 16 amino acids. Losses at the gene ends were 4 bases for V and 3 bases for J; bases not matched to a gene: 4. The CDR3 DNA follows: TGTGCCACCAGTGACCGTAGCGGGGGGGTCTACAATGAGCAGTTCTTC. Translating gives CATSDRSGGVYNEQFF.

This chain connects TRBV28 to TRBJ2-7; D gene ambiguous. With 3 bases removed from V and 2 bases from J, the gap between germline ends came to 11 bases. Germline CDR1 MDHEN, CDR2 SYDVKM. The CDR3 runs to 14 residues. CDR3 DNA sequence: TGTGCCAGCAGTTTTCCAGGCAGTCCCTACGAGCAGTACTTC. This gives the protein CASSFPGSPYEQYF.

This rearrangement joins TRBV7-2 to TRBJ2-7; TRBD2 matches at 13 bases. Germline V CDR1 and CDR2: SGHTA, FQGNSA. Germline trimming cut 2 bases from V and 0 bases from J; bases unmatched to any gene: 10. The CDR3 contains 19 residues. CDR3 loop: CASSLPTSGGARSSYEQYF. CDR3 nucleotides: TGTGCCAGCAGCTTACCCACTAGCGGGGGGGCCCGGAGCTCCTACGAGCAGTACTTC.

DNA of the CDR3: TGCGCCAGCAGCTCTAGAGGACTAGCGGTCCAAGAGACCCAGTACTTC. This encodes CASSSRGLAVQETQYF. The chain combines TRBV5-1 with TRBJ2-5, with 10 bases matching TRBD2. This CDR3 is built from 16 residues. Trimming at V came to 3 bases and at J to 1 base, leaving 6 bases not matched to a gene. Germline V gene sequence: CDR1 SGHRS, CDR2 YFSETQ. The variable domain in full, with the rest retrieved from reference TRBV5-1 and TRBJ2-5, is KAGVTQTPRYLIKTRGQQVTLSCSPISGHRSVSWYQQTPGQGLQFLFEYFSETQRNKGNFPGRFSGRQFSNSRSEMNVSTLELGDSALYLCASSSRGLAVQETQYFGPGTRLLVL.

The CDR3 DNA sequence: TGTGCCAGCAGCGCTCAGGGAGGCAGCACTGAAGCTTTCTTT. Residues: CASSAQGGSTEAFF. The chain links TRBV9 to TRBJ1-1, with D possibly TRBD1 on 5 matching bases. The V gene lost 3 bases and the J gene lost 4 bases, with 13 bases spanning the gap. The CDR3 spans 14 residues. The germline gives CDR1 SGDLS, CDR2 YYNGEE. Drawing the rest from reference TRBV9 and TRBJ1-1, the complete variable domain is DSGVTQTPKHLITATGQRVTLRCSPRSGDLSVYWYQQSLDQGLQFLIQYYNGEERAKGNILERFSAQQFPDLHSELNLSSLELGDSALYFCASSAQGGSTEAFFGQGTRLTVV.

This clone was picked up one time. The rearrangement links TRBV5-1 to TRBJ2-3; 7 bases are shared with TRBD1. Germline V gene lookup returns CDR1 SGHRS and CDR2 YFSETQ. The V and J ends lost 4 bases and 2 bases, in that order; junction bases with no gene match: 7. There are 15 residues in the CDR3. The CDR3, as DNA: TGCGCCAGCAGCCACCGGGACAGAGCCACAGATACGCAGTATTTT. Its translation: CASSHRDRATDTQYF.

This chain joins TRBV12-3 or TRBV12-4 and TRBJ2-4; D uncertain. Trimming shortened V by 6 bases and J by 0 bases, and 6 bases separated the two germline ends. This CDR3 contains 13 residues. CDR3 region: CASSVLAKNIQYF. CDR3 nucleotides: TGTGCCAGCAGCGTACTAGCCAAAAACATTCAGTACTTC.

CDR3 in DNA: TGTGCCAGCAGCTCTCGGACTAGCACAGATACGCAGTATTTT. Amino acids: CASSSRTSTDTQYF. The rearrangement joins TRBV5-6 to TRBJ2-3, with D perhaps matching TRBD2 (5 bases). Trimming left V 3 bases short and J 0 bases short, with 8 bases between. Germline V gives CDR1 SGHDT, CDR2 YYEEEE. The CDR3 length is 14 residues.

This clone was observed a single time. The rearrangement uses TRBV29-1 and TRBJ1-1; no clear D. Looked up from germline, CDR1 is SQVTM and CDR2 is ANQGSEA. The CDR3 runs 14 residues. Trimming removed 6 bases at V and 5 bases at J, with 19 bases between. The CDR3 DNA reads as TGCAGCGTCCAATATGGGAGCCGGGAGACTGAAGCTTTCTTT. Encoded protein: CSVQYGSRETEAFF.